The rows below give T cell receptor beta chains drawn from one sample of a study of T-cell memory formation after mild COVID-19. TCRdb called the 5' RACE reads again in MiXCR, with one record for every CDR3 protein. The table has 280,000 or so distinct CDR3 sequences, approximately 8% seen once. Material for sequencing was PBMCs or a T cell subset sorted from them (not recorded which). All receptors derive from a young man who had mild COVID-19 (a few samples of this study predate the infection). Cell type and time point are not known. Each CDR3 is given with its conserved first and last residue. A D gene is named only where the DNA matches it firmly. Only part of the rows carry a size: once, few, many, or a class if the clone is expanded.

j_call d_call clone_size v_call cdr3_nt cdr3_aa
TRBJ1-1 - few TRBV5-1 TGCGCCAGCAGCTACAGTGACAGCTATAGATTCACTGAAGCTTTCTTT CASSYSDSYRFTEAFF
TRBJ2-5 - - TRBV11-3 TGTGCCAGCAGCTATGGACCCAAAGAGACCCAGTACTTC CASSYGPKETQYF
TRBJ1-2 - many TRBV7-2 TGTGCCAGCAGCTTTACCCCAGGGACGAACTATGGCTACACCTTC CASSFTPGTNYGYTF
TRBJ2-4 TRBD1 few TRBV7-9 TGTGCCAGCAGCTTAGTACCGGGACAGGGTGGATCGTACATTCAGTACTTC CASSLVPGQGGSYIQYF
TRBJ1-2 TRBD1 - TRBV5-1 TGCGCCAGCAGCGGGGGACAGGGGGCGTTGGATGGCTACACCTTC CASSGGQGALDGYTF
TRBJ2-4 TRBD2 many TRBV6-2/TRBV6-3 TGTGCCAGCGCCCGTGGGGAGGGGATGGACATTCAGTACTTC CASARGEGMDIQYF
TRBJ1-5 - - TRBV5-1 TGCGCCAGCAGCGCGGACGGTTACTTCGGGGAGCCCCAGCATTTT CASSADGYFGEPQHF
TRBJ2-2 - - TRBV6-5 TGTGCCAGCAGTTACGTAAGGACTAAGGACGGGGAGCTGTTTTTT CASSYVRTKDGELFF
TRBJ1-5 - few TRBV6-6 TGTGCCAGCAACCTACGTCCCGGTCGCAAGGTCAATCAGCCCCAGCATTTT CASNLRPGRKVNQPQHF
TRBJ2-5 - many TRBV11-2 TGTGCCAGCAGCTTTTCCCTCCAAGAGACCCAGTACTTC CASSFSLQETQYF
TRBJ2-7 - few TRBV20-1 TGCAGTGCCACTAGGTCCTACGAGCAGTACTTC CSATRSYEQYF
TRBJ2-1 - few TRBV7-2 TGTGCCAGCAGCTTAGCCCCTATGGGGGCTTACAATGAGCAGTTCTTC CASSLAPMGAYNEQFF
TRBJ1-2 - - TRBV6-2/TRBV6-3 TGTGCCAGCAGTACTCCGGGAGGTTCGGGCTACACCTTC CASSTPGGSGYTF
TRBJ2-4 TRBD1 many TRBV11-2 TGTGCCAGCAGCCCGGGACAGGAAAACATTCAGTACTTC CASSPGQENIQYF
TRBJ2-1 TRBD2 - TRBV7-2 TGTGCCAGCAGCTTCAGAGCGGGGTCCTACAATGAGCAGTTCTTC CASSFRAGSYNEQFF
TRBJ2-2 - many TRBV15 TGTGCCACCAGCACAGGGGCGAACACCGGGGAGCTGTTTTTT CATSTGANTGELFF
TRBJ1-1 - many TRBV7-9 TGTGCCAGCAGCGGCAGGGAAACTGAAGCTTTCTTT CASSGRETEAFF
TRBJ1-1 TRBD1 - TRBV2 TGTGCCAGCAGTAAATTTGGGACAGGGAACACTGAAGCTTTCTTT CASSKFGTGNTEAFF
TRBJ2-5 - few TRBV20-1 TGCAGTGCTAGAGATCCCCAGCTAAGGGAGACCCAGTACTTC CSARDPQLRETQYF
TRBJ1-6 - few TRBV21-1 TGTGCCAGCAGCAAAGTCCCCCACTCCTATAATTCACCCCTCCACTTT CASSKVPHSYNSPLHF
TRBJ1-6 TRBD1 - TRBV5-1 TGCGCCAGCAGCGGACAGGGTTTAAGAAATTCACCCCTCCACTTT CASSGQGLRNSPLHF
TRBJ2-1 - - TRBV7-8 TGTGCCAGCAGCTTAAAACTTAATGAGCAGTTCTTC CASSLKLNEQFF
TRBJ2-3 TRBD2 many TRBV4-2 TGTGCCAGCAGCCGACCTGGCGGGGGGGCGAAAGATACGCAGTATTTT CASSRPGGGAKDTQYF